This T cell receptor beta chain was captured by sequencing in a study of graft-versus-host responses after intestinal transplantation. This clone was recorded only once. CDR1 and CDR2 from the germline V gene are SGHRS and YFSETQ. Trimming pared 1 base from V and 1 base from J, leaving 15 bases between. CDR3 length: 17 residues. Only in-frame clones appear in the TCRdb table, and some are missing; sequencing was by immunoSEQ multiplex PCR. The sample yields 40,000 to 55,000 clones, 75% to 95% seen once. The starting material was PBMCs, obtained 524 days after transplant. The TCR comes from a human patient who received an intestinal transplant, so some T cells may come from the graft donor. The chain couples TRBV5-1 to TRBJ1-3; D may be TRBD1 (6 bases). The DNA of the CDR3 is TGCGCCAGCAGCTTGCTGGCCAGGGGATTTTCTGGAAACACCATATATTTT. As protein: CASSLLARGFSGNTIYF.